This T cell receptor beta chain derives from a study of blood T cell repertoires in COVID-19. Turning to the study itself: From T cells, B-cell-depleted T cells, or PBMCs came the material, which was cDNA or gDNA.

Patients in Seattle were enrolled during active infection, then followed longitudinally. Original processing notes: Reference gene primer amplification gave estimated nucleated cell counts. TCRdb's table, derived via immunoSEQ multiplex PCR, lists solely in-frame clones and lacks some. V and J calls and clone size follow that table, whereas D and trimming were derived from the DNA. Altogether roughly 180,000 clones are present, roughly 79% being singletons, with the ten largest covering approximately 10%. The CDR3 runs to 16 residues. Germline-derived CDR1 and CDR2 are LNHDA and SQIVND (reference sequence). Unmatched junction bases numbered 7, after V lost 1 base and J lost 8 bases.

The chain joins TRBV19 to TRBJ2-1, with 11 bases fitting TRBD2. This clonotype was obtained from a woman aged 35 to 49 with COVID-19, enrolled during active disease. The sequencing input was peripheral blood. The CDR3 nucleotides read TGTGCCAGTAGTATAGTTACCGGGACTAGCGGACATGAGCAGTTCTTC. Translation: CASSIVTGTSGHEQFF.